This passage covers 23 T cell receptor beta chains from one sample sequenced in a study of prognosis after radiotherapy for stage I lung cancer (dated by TCRdb to about 2021). Sequencing relied on an Illumina HiSeq 3000. The TCR beta CDR3 region was amplified from genomic DNA by two rounds of multiplex PCR. The first PCR round used primers specific to each TRBV and TRBJ gene, and the primer sequences were filed in Chinese patent CN105087789A. TCRdb reran the public reads through fastp at Q25 and MiXCR, keeping productive beta chains. Entries that share a CDR3 protein sequence are merged under the most common genes and DNA. For this sample the table gives approximately 20,000 distinct CDR3 sequences, of which roughly 45% were detected only once. Clones ranked in the top ten supply 25% to 35% of the sample. The specimen was PBMCs, collected before or after stereotactic body radiation therapy (not recorded which). The source is a donor over 45 with non-small cell lung cancer.

This clonotype was picked up a small number of times. A far larger clone is off by one base, so a read error is likely. The chain uses TRBV6-9 and TRBJ1-2; no clear D. The germline gives CDR1 MNHGY, CDR2 SVAAGI. CDR3 length: 12 amino acids. CDR3 nucleotide sequence: TGTGCCAGCAGTTCGGGCTGGGGTGGCCACACCTTC. It specifies CASSSGWGGHTF.

This clonotype appeared many times. This chain connects TRBV29-1 to TRBJ2-3; 9 bases are shared with TRBD2. The CDR3 length is 15 residues. Trimming cost V 4 bases and J 2 bases; bases outside gene matches: 7. In germline, CDR1 is SQVTM, CDR2 ANQGSEA. CDR3 coding DNA: TGCAGCGTTGTTCTTGCGGGGGGGCCCACAGATACGCAGTATTTT. Amino acid sequence: CSVVLAGGPTDTQYF.

This clonotype has only a few counts. V and J are TRBV11-3 and TRBJ2-1; a possible D gene is TRBD1 (6 bases). CDR3 length equals 15 residues. Germline loops: CDR1 SGHNT, CDR2 YENEEA. V lost 4 bases, J lost 6 bases, and 16 bases lay in between. CDR3 coding DNA: TGTGCCAGCAGCTCCCGGGACACCAACGTCAATGAGCAGTTCTTC. This codes for CASSSRDTNVNEQFF.

The chain links TRBV6-1 to TRBJ2-7; D is uncertain. This CDR3 comprises 12 residues. The ends were cut back, 8 bases at V and 0 bases at J, with 8 bases in the middle. CDR1 and CDR2 from the germline V gene are MNHNS and SASEGT. CDR3 nucleotides: TGTGCCAGCTCATCCCGCTCCTACGAGCAGTACTTC. It yields the protein CASSSRSYEQYF.

CDR3 sequence reads: CASRGLSGLLGNEQFF. For the CDR3, the DNA is TGTGCCAGCAGGGGACTATCGGGACTCCTAGGTAATGAGCAGTTCTTC. J is TRBJ2-1 and V is TRBV6-2 or TRBV6-3, with 7 bases that match TRBD2. V was pared by 6 bases and J by 7 bases, with 15 bases of the junction left unmatched. The CDR3 runs 16 residues. Germline CDR1 reads MNHEY; CDR2 reads SVGEGT.

This clonotype was recorded at least ten times. The chain combines TRBV6-1 with TRBJ1-2, with 10 bases aligning to TRBD1. With V trimmed by 4 bases and J by 4 bases, 12 bases remained unmatched. Germline V gene sequence: CDR1 MNHNS, CDR2 SASEGT. The CDR3 spans 17 residues. The CDR3 loop reads CASSGRQGAPIPYGYTF. The CDR3 DNA sequence: TGTGCCAGCAGTGGCCGACAGGGGGCCCCTATACCCTATGGCTACACCTTC.

The chain carries TRBV7-2 and TRBJ2-5, with 11 bases matching TRBD2. The V gene end was trimmed by 5 bases and the J gene end by 4 bases; junction bases not matched to a gene: 9. Looked up from germline, CDR1 is SGHTA and CDR2 is FQGNSA. The CDR3 covers 16 residues. The CDR3 sequence is CASSETLAGGRETQYF. CDR3 nucleotides: TGTGCCAGCAGCGAGACTTTAGCGGGGGGGCGAGAGACCCAGTACTTC.

This clonotype was observed many times. The V gene is TRBV20-1, the J gene TRBJ2-3; tentatively, D is TRBD2 (6 bases). V was pared by 7 bases and J by 0 bases, with 11 bases between. The CDR3 totals 13 residues. Germline-derived CDR1 and CDR2 are DFQATT and SNEGSKA (reference sequence). The CDR3 loop is CSVFSGSTDTQYF. The CDR3, as DNA: TGCAGTGTATTTAGCGGAAGCACAGATACGCAGTATTTT.

In this sample, this clonotype turned up many times. V usage is TRBV7-9 and J usage is TRBJ2-1; D could derive from TRBD1 or TRBD2 (5 bases each). Trimming left V 5 bases short and J 10 bases short, with 18 bases between. Per germline, CDR1 SEHNR and CDR2 FQNEAQ (reference sequence). This CDR3 spans 14 amino acids. CDR3 nucleotide sequence: TGTGCCAGCAGCGTGGGTTTCGGGGCATGGGAGCAGTTCTTC. It translates to CASSVGFGAWEQFF.

In its sample, this clonotype was seen many times. A much larger clone sits a single nucleotide away, making a read error possible. The CDR3 region is CAGSQEPGYDSPLHF. CDR3 bases: TGCGCCGGCAGCCAAGAACCTGGGTATGATTCACCCCTCCACTTT. The V gene is TRBV4-3, the J gene TRBJ1-6; D call uncertain. Germline V gene data show CDR1 as LGHNA and CDR2 as YSLEER. The CDR3 totals 15 residues.

Comment on this clonotype: This likely traces to a read error, being one base from a far larger clone. V gene TRBV7-9 combines with J gene TRBJ1-2; TRBD1 is a possible D gene (5 bases). The germline V gene has CDR1 SEHNR and CDR2 FQNEAQ (reference sequence). This CDR3 region has 14 residues. Here the CDR3 reads CASSGGWDAYGCTF. The DNA of the CDR3 is TGTGCCAGCAGCGGGGGGTGGGACGCCTATGGCTGCACCTTC.

This clonotype has ten or more counts. V gene TRBV30 combines with J gene TRBJ1-1, with D uncertain. Trimming removed 0 bases at V and 7 bases at J, with 18 bases between. The CDR3 contains 15 residues. CDR1 is GTSNPN, CDR2 SVGIG, per germline (reference sequence). CDR3 in DNA: TGTGCCTGGAGTGTACCCCTCATTGGTGCACTTGAAGCTTTCTTT. Translated, it gives CAWSVPLIGALEAFF.

This clonotype was counted between two and nine times. Possible read error: a much larger clone is one base away. The rearrangement links TRBV9 to TRBJ1-1; 7 nucleotides match TRBD1. This CDR3 is 14 amino acids long. V trimming: 3 bases; J trimming: 5 bases; junction bases outside the gene matches: 7. Germline V gene lookup returns CDR1 SGDLS and CDR2 YYNGEE. The CDR3 bases are TGTGCCAGCAGCGCGAACAGGGGAATGACTGAAGCTTTCTTT. It is translated as CASSANRGMTEAFF.

In its sample, this clonotype was seen many times. This chain uses TRBV6-2 or TRBV6-3 with TRBJ2-7; 10 bases map to TRBD1. Germline V lookup: CDR1 MNHEY, CDR2 SVGEGT. This CDR3 has 13 amino acids. J gave up 3 bases and V 4 bases, and 0 bases lay outside the gene matches. CDR3 in amino acids: CASSWTGGYEQYF. The CDR3, as DNA: TGTGCCAGCAGTTGGACAGGGGGCTACGAGCAGTACTTC.

The J gene is TRBJ1-5, the V gene TRBV4-1; TRBD1 agrees at 9 bases. The CDR3 is 18 residues long. Germline CDR1 MGHRA, CDR2 YSYEKL. The junction had 8 bases not matched to a gene; V was cut back by 1 base and J by 1 base. The CDR3 DNA sequence: TGCGCCAGCAGCCAAGTTGGGACAGGGAGCGGGAGCAATCAGCCCCAGCATTTT. Translated, it gives CASSQVGTGSGSNQPQHF.

Of note for this clonotype: A read error likely explains this, since a far larger clone differs by one base. The gene calls are TRBV7-9 and TRBJ1-6; D is unresolved. The V end was cut by 5 bases, the J end by 10 bases, with 15 bases between. Germline loops: CDR1 SEHNR, CDR2 FQNEAQ (reference sequence). The CDR3 is 14 amino acids. The CDR3 region is CASSEQWIGSPLHF. The DNA of the CDR3 is TGTGCCAGCAGCGAGCAGTGGATCGGGTCACCCCTCCACTTT.

The V call is TRBV20-1, the J call TRBJ2-7; no clear D. V lost 3 bases and J 4 bases, leaving 7 bases between the germline ends. The CDR3 is 11 amino acids. Germline assignment: CDR1 DFQATT and CDR2 SNEGSKA (reference sequence). The CDR3 here is CSASYDYEQYF. CDR3 DNA: TGCAGTGCTAGTTACGATTACGAGCAGTACTTC.

This clonotype was detected many times. The genes are TRBV11-2 and TRBJ2-1; D gene ambiguous. V shed 5 bases and J shed 1 base, with 12 bases lying between them. This CDR3 has 15 residues. Germline V CDR1 and CDR2: SGHAT, FQNNGV. The CDR3, as DNA: TGTGCCAGCAGCCTTAGTGGACGGTCCTACAATGAGCAGTTCTTC. Encoded protein: CASSLSGRSYNEQFF.

This clonotype has a single count. The rearrangement uses TRBV28 and TRBJ2-1; TRBD2 matches at 10 bases. CDR3 length: 15 amino acids. Trimming removed 6 bases from V and 7 bases from J; junction bases left unmatched: 9. CDR1 is MDHEN and CDR2 is SYDVKM in the germline V gene. Written as DNA, the CDR3 is TGTGCCAGCAGACGAGCGGGAGGGCCCTCGAATGAGCAGTTCTTC. Amino acids: CASRRAGGPSNEQFF.

This clonotype is judged medium-sized. The chain combines TRBV19 with TRBJ1-2; possible D gene TRBD1, 6 bases. V was cut by 7 bases and J by 6 bases, with 12 bases left in between. The CDR3 contains 12 residues. Germline CDR1 reads LNHDA; CDR2 reads SQIVND (reference sequence). The CDR3 coding sequence is TGTGCCAGTACCAACAGGGAAGATGGCTACACCTTC. It specifies CASTNREDGYTF.

This clonotype was found many times. V and J are TRBV7-8 and TRBJ1-4; D remains unclear. The CDR3 contains 14 residues. The germline gives CDR1 SGHVS, CDR2 FQNEAQ. V lost 5 bases, J lost 7 bases, and 14 bases lay in between. This CDR3 reads CASSQKVEAEKLFF. CDR3 bases: TGTGCCAGCAGCCAAAAAGTAGAGGCTGAAAAACTGTTTTTT.

This clonotype showed up many times. The genes are TRBV7-2 and TRBJ1-2; no definite D call. In germline, CDR1 is SGHTA, CDR2 FQGNSA. CDR3 size: 16 residues. Trimming removed 0 bases at V and 5 bases at J, with 16 bases between. CDR3 region: CASSLASRTGLYGYTF. Written as DNA, the CDR3 is TGTGCCAGCAGCTTAGCCTCTCGTACCGGTTTATATGGCTACACCTTC. Using reference TRBV7-2 and TRBJ1-2 for the parts outside the CDR3, the full variable domain is GAGVSQSPSNKVTEKGKDVELRCDPISGHTALYWYRQSLGQGLEFLIYFQGNSAPDKSGLPSDRFSAERTGGSVSTLTIQRTQQEDSAVYLCASSLASRTGLYGYTFGSGTRLTVV.

This clonotype came up many times. CDR3: CASSSYRSGNTIYF. CDR3 in DNA: TGTGCCAGCAGCTCGTACAGGTCTGGAAACACCATATATTTT. The chain employs TRBV7-2 and TRBJ1-3; a possible D gene is TRBD1 (5 bases). The V and J ends lost 4 bases and 1 base respectively, with 8 bases between them. The CDR3 is 14 residues long. In germline, CDR1 is SGHTA, CDR2 FQGNSA.